A selection of T cell receptor beta chains follows, all from one sample in a study of blood T cell repertoires in COVID-19. Repertoires were generated with immunoSEQ multiplex PCR, while TCRdb's copy carries only in-frame clones and drops some. The data hold about 250,000 clones, with 70% to 90% observed a single time. The specimen sequenced was peripheral blood. Receptors originate from a man aged 18 to 29 with active or convalescent COVID-19. CDR3s include the opening cysteine and the closing phenylalanine or tryptophan. A D gene is named only where the DNA matches it firmly. Clone sizes are given selectively: once, few, many, or a class where the clone is expanded.

D gene	V gene	J gene	clone size	CDR3 protein	CDR3 DNA
.	TRBV27	TRBJ2-1	.	CASSLFLLKDNNEQFF	TGTGCCAGCAGTTTATTTCTCCTGAAGGACAACAATGAGCAGTTCTTC
TRBD1	TRBV30	TRBJ1-1	.	CAWRRQGAFTEAFF	TGTGCCTGGAGGCGACAGGGGGCATTCACTGAAGCTTTCTTT
TRBD1	TRBV5-1	TRBJ1-2	.	CASSLVQGANYGYTF	TGCGCCAGCAGCTTGGTCCAGGGGGCTAACTATGGCTACACCTTC
.	TRBV3-1/TRBV3-2	TRBJ2-5	.	CASSQAMETQYF	TGTGCCAGCAGCCAAGCAATGGAGACCCAGTACTTC
TRBD1	TRBV23-1	TRBJ1-2	once	CASRTSTGKSYGYTF	TGCGCCAGCAGGACCTCGACAGGGAAGAGCTATGGCTACACCTTC
.	TRBV2	TRBJ2-1	.	CASSATTSNYNEQFF	TGTGCCAGCAGTGCGACCACTAGTAACTACAATGAGCAGTTCTTC
.	TRBV12-3/TRBV12-4	TRBJ2-1	.	CATFRGDNEQFF	TGTGCCACATTCCGGGGAGACAATGAGCAGTTCTTC
TRBD1	TRBV12-3/TRBV12-4	TRBJ1-2	.	CASSQTGDYGYTF	TGTGCCAGCAGTCAAACAGGGGACTATGGCTACACCTTC
TRBD1	TRBV28	TRBJ2-7	.	CASSFHGQGAGEQYF	TGTGCCAGCAGTTTCCACGGACAGGGGGCCGGCGAGCAGTACTTC
.	TRBV18	TRBJ1-6	.	CASSPGGDVRSYNSPLHF	TGTGCCAGCTCACCCGGAGGGGACGTAAGGTCCTATAATTCACCCCTCCACTTT
TRBD2	TRBV9	TRBJ2-3	once	CASSVRGRATDTQYF	TGTGCCAGCAGCGTGCGGGGGAGAGCCACAGATACGCAGTATTTT
.	TRBV9	TRBJ1-1	once	CASSVIQTDTEAFF	TGTGCCAGCAGCGTTATACAGACGGACACTGAAGCTTTCTTT
.	TRBV5-6	TRBJ1-1	.	CASSLGAANTEAFF	TGTGCCAGCAGCTTGGGGGCAGCGAACACTGAAGCTTTCTTT
TRBD2	TRBV6-6	TRBJ2-5	.	CASSYGAGGAGETQYF	TGTGCCAGCAGTTACGGGGCGGGGGGCGCGGGAGAGACCCAGTACTTC
TRBD1	TRBV29-1	TRBJ1-1	.	CSVGDRSNTEAFF	TGCAGCGTTGGGGACAGATCGAACACTGAAGCTTTCTTT
.	TRBV5-1	TRBJ1-2	.	CASNPGRVRDYGYTF	TGCGCCAGCAATCCGGGCAGGGTGCGTGACTATGGCTACACCTTC
.	TRBV25-1	TRBJ1-1	.	CASSAGGRTEAFF	TGTGCCAGCAGTGCGGGGGGCCGGACTGAAGCTTTCTTT
TRBD1	TRBV5-1	TRBJ1-1	once	CASSAYTGVNTEAFF	TGCGCCAGCAGCGCCTACACAGGGGTGAACACTGAAGCTTTCTTT
.	TRBV6-6	TRBJ1-1	.	CASTPGIFHTEAFF	TGTGCCAGCACCCCGGGGATCTTTCACACTGAAGCTTTCTTT
TRBD1	TRBV9	TRBJ2-7	.	CASSTGTDEYEQYF	TGTGCCAGCAGCACCGGGACAGATGAATACGAGCAGTACTTC
.	TRBV28	TRBJ2-4	once	CASSSYPQGPAKNIQYF	TGTGCCAGCAGTTCCTACCCACAGGGTCCAGCCAAAAACATTCAGTACTTC
.	TRBV5-1	TRBJ2-3	.	CASSEGLVDTQYF	TGCGCCAGCAGCGAGGGTCTTGTAGATACGCAGTATTTT
.	TRBV6-5	TRBJ1-5	.	CASSWDIRNQPQHF	TGTGCCAGCAGTTGGGACATAAGAAATCAGCCCCAGCATTTT
.	TRBV6-2/TRBV6-3	TRBJ1-4	.	CASSYESRHNEKLFF	TGTGCCAGCAGTTACGAGTCAAGACATAATGAAAAACTGTTTTTT
.	TRBV6-5	TRBJ1-2	.	CASSYNQGTNGYTF	TGTGCCAGCAGCTATAACCAGGGAACTAATGGCTACACCTTC
.	TRBV5-1	TRBJ2-2	.	CASSYRGNTGELFF	TGCGCCAGCAGTTATCGAGGGAACACCGGGGAGCTGTTTTTT
TRBD1	TRBV9	TRBJ2-2	.	CASSAKGQSFTGELFF	TGTGCCAGCAGCGCCAAGGGACAGTCCTTCACCGGGGAGCTGTTTTTT
TRBD2	TRBV12-3/TRBV12-4	TRBJ2-1	.	CASSYASGAEQFF	TGTGCCAGCAGTTACGCTAGCGGGGCAGAGCAGTTCTTC
TRBD1	TRBV3-1/TRBV3-2	TRBJ2-3	.	CASSQAGTGGPDTQYF	TGTGCCAGCAGCCAAGCCGGGACAGGGGGCCCAGATACGCAGTATTTT
TRBD2	TRBV7-2	TRBJ2-5	.	CASSLGGSGGQETQYF	TGTGCCAGCAGCTTAGGCGGAAGCGGGGGCCAGGAGACCCAGTACTTC
TRBD1	TRBV30	TRBJ1-2	.	CALPTGGNYGYTF	TGTGCCCTCCCGACAGGGGGGAACTATGGCTACACCTTC
TRBD2	TRBV12-3/TRBV12-4	TRBJ2-5	once	CASTTSGETQYF	TGTGCCAGCACCACTAGCGGAGAGACCCAGTACTTC
.	TRBV2	TRBJ2-4	.	CASSDQQATVIQYF	TGTGCCAGCAGTGACCAACAGGCGACTGTTATTCAGTACTTC
.	TRBV21-1	TRBJ1-3	.	CASSKGDRGGNTIYF	TGTGCCAGCAGCAAAGGTGACAGGGGAGGAAACACCATATATTTT
TRBD2	TRBV19	TRBJ2-1	.	CASSIATSGTNEQFF	TGTGCCAGTAGTATCGCGACTAGCGGTACCAATGAGCAGTTCTTC
.	TRBV4-3	TRBJ1-2	.	CASSQDKAGGVSYTF	TGCGCCAGCAGCCAAGATAAGGCGGGTGGTGTGAGCTACACCTTC
TRBD2	TRBV12-3/TRBV12-4	TRBJ2-1	.	CASSALAGNEQFF	TGTGCCAGCAGTGCCCTAGCGGGCAATGAGCAGTTCTTC
TRBD1	TRBV7-7	TRBJ2-5	.	CASSSGQAKETQYF	TGTGCCAGCAGCTCGGGACAGGCAAAAGAGACCCAGTACTTC
.	TRBV4-2	TRBJ2-3	few	CASSQDRGRDTDTQYF	TGTGCCAGCAGCCAAGACCGAGGGCGGGACACAGATACGCAGTATTTT
TRBD2	TRBV27	TRBJ2-1	.	CASSLSSSGNNEQFF	TGTGCCAGCAGTTTATCGTCTAGCGGGAACAATGAGCAGTTCTTC
.	TRBV19	TRBJ2-5	.	CASIRPGLEGTQYF	TGTGCCAGTATCCGTCCGGGCCTCGAGGGGACCCAGTACTTC
.	TRBV7-2	TRBJ2-5	.	CASSSDPQETQYF	TGTGCCAGCAGCAGCGACCCTCAAGAGACCCAGTACTTC
.	TRBV27	TRBJ2-6	.	CASSFGQLSGANVLTF	TGTGCCAGCAGTTTCGGACAGCTCTCTGGGGCCAACGTCCTGACTTTC
.	TRBV2	TRBJ1-3	.	CASRGGLFGNTIYF	TGTGCCAGCAGGGGGGGGCTCTTTGGAAACACCATATATTTT
.	TRBV14	TRBJ1-1	.	CASSPSLNTEAFF	TGTGCCAGCAGCCCGTCTTTGAACACTGAAGCTTTCTTT
.	TRBV3-1/TRBV3-2	TRBJ2-7	.	CASSPTTSVFYEQYF	TGTGCCAGCAGCCCAACGACATCCGTCTTCTACGAGCAGTACTTC
.	TRBV5-1	TRBJ1-1	once	CASSLAFGRTDTEAFF	TGCGCCAGCAGCTTGGCCTTCGGGAGGACGGACACTGAAGCTTTCTTT
.	TRBV25-1	TRBJ2-3	few	CASSETTSPDTQYF	TGTGCCAGCAGTGAAACTACTAGCCCAGATACGCAGTATTTT
.	TRBV7-6	TRBJ1-1	.	CASSLNGGATEAFF	TGTGCCAGCAGCTTAAATGGAGGGGCCACTGAAGCTTTCTTT
.	TRBV30	TRBJ2-3	.	CACSLSGSTDTQYF	TGTGCCTGTTCCCTTTCCGGGTCCACAGATACGCAGTATTTT